These 23 T cell receptor beta chains were all obtained from the same sample, sequenced in a study of response to subunit inactivated influenza vaccine. TCRdb used MiXCR to reprocess the RT-PCR reads, holding one entry per CDR3 protein. The sample shows some 800,000 distinct CDR3 sequences, 21% of them seen only once. Sequences were derived from PBMCs from blood, sampled about 5 days after vaccination. The receptors shown here come from a man between 45 and 60 years old who received an inactivated influenza vaccine.

This clonotype was detected only a few times. The V call is TRBV6-5, the J call TRBJ1-2, with D unclear. CDR3 size: 12 residues. The germline CDR1 and CDR2 sequences are MNHEY and SVGAGI. The V and J ends lost 9 bases and 1 base respectively, with 9 bases between them. Written as DNA, the CDR3 is TGTGCCAGTGGAGGTTATAACTATGGCTACACCTTC. This sequence encodes CASGGYNYGYTF.

The rearrangement uses TRBV4-3 and TRBJ2-3, with TRBD1 matching 8 bases. Germline V CDR1 and CDR2: LGHNA, YSLEER. CDR3 length equals 15 residues. Losses at the gene ends were 7 bases for V and 3 bases for J; bases not matched to a gene: 9. The CDR3 region has the DNA TGCGCCAGCACCTTGGACAGGGATTTTACAGATACGCAGTATTTT. Its translation is CASTLDRDFTDTQYF.

CDR3: CASNDGGISYEQYF. CDR3 sequence (DNA): TGTGCCAGCAATGACGGGGGGATCTCCTACGAGCAGTACTTC. The chain combines TRBV6-1 with TRBJ2-7, with 7 positions matching TRBD2. In germline, CDR1 is MNHNS, CDR2 SASEGT. With V trimmed by 7 bases and J by 0 bases, 6 bases remained unmatched. The CDR3 runs 14 residues.

J is TRBJ2-1 and V is TRBV7-9; no clear D gene. Trimming stripped 2 bases from V and 3 bases from J, with 14 bases between. Germline V gives CDR1 SEHNR, CDR2 FQNEAQ (reference sequence). The CDR3 consists of 16 residues. CDR3 residues: CASSLRMGQDYNEQFF. CDR3 nucleotides: TGTGCCAGCAGCTTAAGAATGGGCCAGGACTACAATGAGCAGTTCTTC.

The J gene is TRBJ2-1, the V gene TRBV28; 9 positions match TRBD2. The V gene end was trimmed by 5 bases and the J gene end by 2 bases; junction bases not matched to a gene: 10. The CDR3 spans 17 residues. Germline V lookup: CDR1 MDHEN, CDR2 SYDVKM. CDR3 nucleotide sequence: TGTGCCAGCAGTCCCCACCAGGGACTAGCCACCTACAATGAGCAGTTCTTC. Encoded protein: CASSPHQGLATYNEQFF.

This clonotype was observed a handful of times. V and J are TRBV6-2 or TRBV6-3 and TRBJ2-1; TRBD1 agrees at 11 bases. The J segment lost 9 bases and the V segment lost 6 bases, leaving 10 bases of the junction unmatched. The CDR3 has 15 amino acids. Germline V gene data show CDR1 as MNHEY and CDR2 as SVGEGT. CDR3 coding DNA: TGTGCCAGCAGACACGGACAGGGGGCAAGGGCTGAGCAGTTCTTC. Translation gives CASRHGQGARAEQFF.

The chain recombines TRBV30 with TRBJ1-5; a weak D match, TRBD1 (6 bases). The germline V gene encodes CDR1 GTSNPN and CDR2 SVGIG (reference sequence). V lost 4 bases to trimming and J lost 5 bases, with 6 bases between them. This CDR3 has 11 amino acids. DNA for the CDR3: TGTGCCTGGACAGGGGATCAGCCCCAGCATTTT. Protein product: CAWTGDQPQHF.

The V and J genes are TRBV7-9 and TRBJ1-1; D is unresolved. Germline CDR1 reads SEHNR; CDR2 reads FQNEAQ (reference sequence). The CDR3 covers 14 residues. Trimming left V 5 bases short and J 6 bases short, with 16 bases between. The CDR3: CASSPAGRVSEAFF. The CDR3 DNA reads as TGTGCCAGCAGCCCCGCGGGGAGGGTTTCTGAAGCTTTCTTT.

The chain recombines TRBV9 with TRBJ2-2; D gene unclear. CDR3 length: 16 residues. CDR1 and CDR2 (germline): SGDLS, YYNGEE. The V and J ends lost 2 bases and 3 bases respectively, with 14 bases between them. This CDR3 reads CASSVKSIPDTGELFF. The DNA for the CDR3 is TGTGCCAGCAGCGTTAAGAGCATCCCAGACACCGGGGAGCTGTTTTTT.

The table lists this clonotype with a few counts. The V gene is TRBV29-1, the J gene TRBJ2-5, with D hard to call. V lost 4 bases, J lost 2 bases, and 8 bases lay in between. CDR3 length: 12 amino acids. Germline lookup yields CDR1 SQVTM and CDR2 ANQGSEA. CDR3 nucleotides: TGCAGCGTTGTAATGCCGCAAGAGACCCAGTACTTC. This encodes CSVVMPQETQYF.

The CDR3 spells CASSPLAGAMLDTQYF. The CDR3 coding sequence is TGTGCCAGCAGCCCTTTAGCGGGAGCGATGTTAGATACGCAGTATTTT. The genes are TRBV7-9 and TRBJ2-3, with 9 bases that match TRBD2. CDR3 length equals 16 residues. The germline CDR1 and CDR2 sequences are SEHNR and FQNEAQ (reference sequence). V was pared by 5 bases and J by 5 bases, with 11 bases of the junction left unmatched.

The chain employs TRBV7-2 and TRBJ2-3, with unresolved D. Per germline, CDR1 SGHTA and CDR2 FQGNSA. Trimming cost V 4 bases and J 4 bases, with 9 bases left between them. The CDR3 length is 13 residues. DNA for the CDR3: TGTGCCAGCAGCTCCCTTGGTCCAGATACGCAGTATTTT. Protein sequence: CASSSLGPDTQYF.

The chain couples TRBV5-1 to TRBJ2-1; 9 bases align to TRBD2. This CDR3 spans 15 amino acids. With 3 bases clipped from V and 6 bases from J, the junction kept 7 bases outside the gene matches. Germline V CDR1 and CDR2: SGHRS, YFSETQ. The CDR3 loop is CASSSSGTSSNEQFF. In DNA form, the CDR3 reads TGCGCCAGCAGCTCCTCCGGGACTAGCAGCAATGAGCAGTTCTTC. Using reference TRBV5-1 and TRBJ2-1 for the parts outside the CDR3, the full variable domain is KAGVTQTPRYLIKTRGQQVTLSCSPISGHRSVSWYQQTPGQGLQFLFEYFSETQRNKGNFPGRFSGRQFSNSRSEMNVSTLELGDSALYLCASSSSGTSSNEQFFGPGTRLTVL.

The rearrangement links TRBV6-2 or TRBV6-3 to TRBJ2-1, with D possibly being TRBD2 (5 bases). CDR3 length: 13 amino acids. The germline V gene encodes CDR1 MNHEY and CDR2 SVGEGT. V dropped 6 bases and J dropped 7 bases, with 13 bases sitting between them. The chain's CDR3 is CASSLFPGNEQFF. The CDR3 nucleotides are TGTGCCAGCAGCCTCTTTCCGGGGAATGAGCAGTTCTTC.

The J gene is TRBJ2-3, the V gene TRBV2, with 7 positions matching TRBD1. V lost 5 bases, J lost 0 bases, and 14 bases stayed unmatched. The CDR3 covers 18 residues. Germline lookup yields CDR1 SNHLY and CDR2 FYNNEI. The CDR3, as DNA: TGTGCCAGCAGTCCATCTCTCCGCGACAGGGCTAGCACAGATACGCAGTATTTT. This sequence encodes CASSPSLRDRASTDTQYF.

This clonotype appeared a single time. The J gene is TRBJ1-1, the V gene TRBV7-6; a possible D gene is TRBD1 (5 bases). This CDR3 has 15 residues. Per the germline V gene, CDR1 is SGHVS and CDR2 is FNYEAQ. Deletions cut 6 bases from V and 5 bases from J, with 19 bases between. Written as DNA, the CDR3 is TGTGCCAGCAGTCCGACCTGGGGGGGAAGGACTGAAGCTTTCTTT. Protein product: CASSPTWGGRTEAFF.

This clonotype was observed a few times. The chain carries TRBV7-2 and TRBJ1-5; D may be TRBD1 (6 bases). Germline lookup yields CDR1 SGHTA and CDR2 FQGNSA. The CDR3 runs 15 residues. V lost 5 bases to trimming and J lost 5 bases, with 16 bases between them. The CDR3 DNA follows: TGTGCCAGCAGCCCTAGAGGGACACAGGATCAGCCCCAGCATTTT. It codes for CASSPRGTQDQPQHF.

The rearrangement uses TRBV7-9 and TRBJ1-1, with D perhaps matching TRBD1 (6 bases). Trimming cost V 6 bases and J 7 bases, with 12 bases left between them. The germline V gene encodes CDR1 SEHNR and CDR2 FQNEAQ (reference sequence). The CDR3 is 12 amino acids. Here the CDR3 reads CASRGGAIEAFF. CDR3 nucleotides: TGTGCCAGCAGGGGGGGGGCGATTGAAGCTTTCTTT.

The sample holds a few counts of this clonotype. The genes are TRBV6-8 and TRBJ1-4; tentatively, D is TRBD1 (5 bases). Germline V gives CDR1 MNHGY, CDR2 SAAAGT. The length of the CDR3 is 15 residues. The ends were cut back, 5 bases at V and 8 bases at J, with 18 bases in the middle. The CDR3 region is CASSPIRGGEEKLFF. CDR3 bases: TGTGCCAGCAGTCCCATTAGGGGAGGAGAAGAAAAACTGTTTTTT.

This clonotype was observed a handful of times. The chain combines TRBV5-1 with TRBJ2-3, with 9 positions matching TRBD1. Losses at the gene ends were 4 bases for V and 3 bases for J; bases not matched to a gene: 9. Germline CDR1 SGHRS, CDR2 YFSETQ. This CDR3 spans 16 amino acids. DNA of the CDR3: TGCGCCAGCAGCCGGGCCGGACAGGGGTCGACAGATACGCAGTATTTT. Translation gives CASSRAGQGSTDTQYF.

This chain uses TRBV20-1 with TRBJ1-5; D not resolved. The CDR3 is made up of 12 amino acids. Germline lookup yields CDR1 DFQATT and CDR2 SNEGSKA (reference sequence). Trimming cost V 3 bases and J 2 bases, with 5 bases left between them. CDR3 bases: TGCAGTGCTAGTAAGCGCAATCAGCCCCAGCATTTT. Translated, it gives CSASKRNQPQHF.

The chain couples TRBV6-1 to TRBJ1-1, with a tentative D call TRBD1 (6 bases). Trimming stripped 6 bases from V and 4 bases from J, with 12 bases between. The CDR3 spans 13 residues. Germline CDR1 and CDR2: MNHNS and SASEGT. The CDR3: CASRLTGSTEAFF. The CDR3 region has the DNA TGTGCCAGCAGACTAACAGGGAGCACTGAAGCTTTCTTT.

This clonotype was recorded a few times. V and J are TRBV30 and TRBJ2-2; TRBD1 matches at 7 bases. CDR1 is GTSNPN and CDR2 is SVGIG in the germline V gene (reference sequence). Trimming cost V 3 bases and J 0 bases; bases outside gene matches: 4. This CDR3 region has 15 residues. CDR3 bases: TGTGCCTGGAGGCTGACAGGGTCGAACACCGGGGAGCTGTTTTTT. Its protein is CAWRLTGSNTGELFF.